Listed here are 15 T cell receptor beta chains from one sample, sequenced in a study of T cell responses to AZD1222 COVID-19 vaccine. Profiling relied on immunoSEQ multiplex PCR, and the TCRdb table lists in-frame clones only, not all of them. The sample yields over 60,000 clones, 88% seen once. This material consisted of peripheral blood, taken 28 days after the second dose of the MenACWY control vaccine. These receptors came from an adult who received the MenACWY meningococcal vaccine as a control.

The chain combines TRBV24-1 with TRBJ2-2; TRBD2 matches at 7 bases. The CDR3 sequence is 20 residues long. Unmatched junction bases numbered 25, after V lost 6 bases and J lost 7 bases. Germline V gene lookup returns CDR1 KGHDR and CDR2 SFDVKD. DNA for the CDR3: TGTGCCACCAGTCATGTAGGCGCGGCCCCTGGCGGGAGACCCGTCGGGGAGCTGTTTTTT. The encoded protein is CATSHVGAAPGGRPVGELFF.

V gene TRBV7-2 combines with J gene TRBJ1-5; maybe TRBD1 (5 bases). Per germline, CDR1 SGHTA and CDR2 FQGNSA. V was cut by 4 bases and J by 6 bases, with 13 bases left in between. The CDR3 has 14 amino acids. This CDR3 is CASSYKTESQPQHF. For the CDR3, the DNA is TGTGCCAGCAGCTATAAGACAGAGAGTCAGCCCCAGCATTTT.

The CDR3 sequence is CASSLLTAQETQYF. The DNA for the CDR3 is TGTGCCAGCAGCTTGCTGACTGCCCAGGAGACCCAGTACTTC. The chain links TRBV5-5 to TRBJ2-5; D gene unclear. Per germline, CDR1 SGHKS and CDR2 YYEKEE (reference sequence). The CDR3 has 14 amino acids. V lost 1 base and J 5 bases, leaving 12 bases between the germline ends.

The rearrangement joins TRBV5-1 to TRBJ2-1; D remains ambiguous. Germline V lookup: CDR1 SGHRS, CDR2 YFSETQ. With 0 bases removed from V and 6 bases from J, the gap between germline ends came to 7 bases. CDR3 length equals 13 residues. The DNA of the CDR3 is TGCGCCAGCAGCTTGGAGGTTGGCAATGAGCAGTTCTTC. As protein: CASSLEVGNEQFF.

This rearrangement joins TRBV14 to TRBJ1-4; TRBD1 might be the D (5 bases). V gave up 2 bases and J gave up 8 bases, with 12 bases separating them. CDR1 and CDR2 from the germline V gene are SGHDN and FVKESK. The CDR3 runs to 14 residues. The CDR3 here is CASSQPGLSEKLFF. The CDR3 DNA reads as TGTGCCAGCAGCCAACCGGGACTTTCGGAAAAACTGTTTTTT.

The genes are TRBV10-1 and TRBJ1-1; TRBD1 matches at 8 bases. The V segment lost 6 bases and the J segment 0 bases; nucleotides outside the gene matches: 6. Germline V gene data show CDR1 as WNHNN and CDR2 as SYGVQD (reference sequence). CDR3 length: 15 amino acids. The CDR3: CASSPTGGMNTEAFF. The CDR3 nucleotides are TGCGCCAGCAGCCCTACAGGGGGGATGAACACTGAAGCTTTCTTT.

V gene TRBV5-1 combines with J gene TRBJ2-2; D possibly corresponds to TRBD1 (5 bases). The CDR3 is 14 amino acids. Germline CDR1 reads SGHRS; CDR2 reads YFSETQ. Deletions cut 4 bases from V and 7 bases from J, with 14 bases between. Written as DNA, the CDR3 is TGCGCCAGCAGCCAAGGCCAAAGGGGCGGGGAGCTGTTTTTT. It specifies CASSQGQRGGELFF.

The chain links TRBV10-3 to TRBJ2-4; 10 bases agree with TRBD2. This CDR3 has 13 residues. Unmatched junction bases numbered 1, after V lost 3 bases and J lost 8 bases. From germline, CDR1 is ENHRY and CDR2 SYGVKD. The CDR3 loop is CAISDLAGDIQYF. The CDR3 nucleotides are TGTGCCATCAGTGACCTAGCGGGGGACATTCAGTACTTC.

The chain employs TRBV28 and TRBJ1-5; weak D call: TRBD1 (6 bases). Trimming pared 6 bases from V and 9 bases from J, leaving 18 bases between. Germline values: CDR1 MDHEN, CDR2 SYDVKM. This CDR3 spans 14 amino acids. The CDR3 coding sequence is TGTGCCAGCAGCCCAGGGGACACCTCCACGCCCCAGCATTTT. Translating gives CASSPGDTSTPQHF.

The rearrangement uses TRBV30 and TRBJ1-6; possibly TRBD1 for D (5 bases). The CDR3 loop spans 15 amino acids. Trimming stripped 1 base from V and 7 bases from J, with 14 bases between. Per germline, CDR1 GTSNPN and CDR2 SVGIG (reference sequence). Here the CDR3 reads CAWSEDGGQNSPLHF. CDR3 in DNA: TGTGCCTGGAGTGAGGATGGCGGACAAAATTCACCCCTCCACTTT.

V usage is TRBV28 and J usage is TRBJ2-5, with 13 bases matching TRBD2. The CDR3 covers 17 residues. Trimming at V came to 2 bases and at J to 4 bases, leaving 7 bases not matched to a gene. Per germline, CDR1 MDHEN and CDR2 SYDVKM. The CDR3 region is CASSLRKGLAGRETQYF. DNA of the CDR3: TGTGCCAGCAGTTTAAGGAAGGGACTAGCGGGAAGAGAGACCCAGTACTTC.

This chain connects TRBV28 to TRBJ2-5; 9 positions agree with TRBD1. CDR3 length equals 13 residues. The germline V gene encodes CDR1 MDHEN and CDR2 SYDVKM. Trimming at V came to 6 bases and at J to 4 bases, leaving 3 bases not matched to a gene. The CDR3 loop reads CASRLTGGETQYF. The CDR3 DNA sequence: TGTGCCAGCAGGTTGACAGGGGGAGAGACCCAGTACTTC.

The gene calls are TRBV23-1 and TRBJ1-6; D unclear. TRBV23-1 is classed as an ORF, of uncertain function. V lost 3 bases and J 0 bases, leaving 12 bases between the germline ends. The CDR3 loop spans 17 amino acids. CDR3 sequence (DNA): TGCGCCAGCAGTCAGGATCTCCCGGGCTCCTATAATTCACCCCTCCACTTT. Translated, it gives CASSQDLPGSYNSPLHF.

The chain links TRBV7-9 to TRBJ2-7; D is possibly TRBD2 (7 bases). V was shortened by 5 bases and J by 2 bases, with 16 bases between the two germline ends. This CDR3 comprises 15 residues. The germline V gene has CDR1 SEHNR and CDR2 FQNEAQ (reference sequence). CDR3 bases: TGTGCCAGCAGCCGGGGAGGGGACACTACCTACGAGCAGTACTTC. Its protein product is CASSRGGDTTYEQYF.

CDR3 nucleotide sequence: TGTGCCAGCAGCCGACTCCAGGGGGGGCCCTACGAGCAGTACTTC. Translating gives CASSRLQGGPYEQYF. The rearrangement links TRBV6-5 to TRBJ2-7; D tentatively fits TRBD1 or TRBD2 (7 bases each). Deletions cut 6 bases from V and 2 bases from J, with 17 bases between. Germline loops: CDR1 MNHEY, CDR2 SVGAGI. The CDR3 covers 15 residues.